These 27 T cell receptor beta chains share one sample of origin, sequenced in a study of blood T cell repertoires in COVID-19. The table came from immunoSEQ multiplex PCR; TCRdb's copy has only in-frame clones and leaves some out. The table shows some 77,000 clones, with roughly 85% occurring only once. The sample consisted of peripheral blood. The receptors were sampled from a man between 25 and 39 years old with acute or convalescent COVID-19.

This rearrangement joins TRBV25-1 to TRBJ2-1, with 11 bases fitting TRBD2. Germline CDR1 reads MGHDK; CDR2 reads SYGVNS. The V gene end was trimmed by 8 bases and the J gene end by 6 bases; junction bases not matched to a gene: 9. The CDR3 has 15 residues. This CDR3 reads CASGTLAGAGNEQFF. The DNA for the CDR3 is TGTGCCAGCGGAACACTAGCGGGAGCAGGCAATGAGCAGTTCTTC.

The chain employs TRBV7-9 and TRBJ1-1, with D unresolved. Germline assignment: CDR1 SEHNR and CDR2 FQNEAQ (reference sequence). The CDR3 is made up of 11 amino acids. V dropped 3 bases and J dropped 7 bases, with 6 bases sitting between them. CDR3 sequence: CASSFGIEAFF. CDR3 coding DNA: TGTGCCAGCAGCTTCGGGATTGAAGCTTTCTTT.

CDR3 in DNA: TGTGCCAGCTCACCAAGGCAGGGTTTGGATGGCTACACCTTC. It translates to CASSPRQGLDGYTF. V and J are TRBV18 and TRBJ1-2; D is perhaps TRBD1 (5 bases). The germline V gene has CDR1 KGHSH and CDR2 LQKENI. This CDR3 is 14 amino acids long. V shed 2 bases and J shed 6 bases, with 13 bases lying between them. The whole variable domain, filled in from reference TRBV18 and TRBJ1-2, reads NAGVMQNPRHLVRRRGQEARLRCSPMKGHSHVYWYRQLPEEGLKFMVYLQKENIIDESGMPKERFSAEFPKEGPSILRIQQVVRGDSAAYFCASSPRQGLDGYTFGSGTRLTVV.

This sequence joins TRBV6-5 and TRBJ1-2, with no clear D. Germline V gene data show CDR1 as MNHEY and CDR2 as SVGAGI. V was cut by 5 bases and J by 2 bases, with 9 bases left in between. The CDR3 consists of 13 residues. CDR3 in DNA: TGTGCCAGCAGTAAGGTCGGGAACTATGGCTACACCTTC. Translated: CASSKVGNYGYTF.

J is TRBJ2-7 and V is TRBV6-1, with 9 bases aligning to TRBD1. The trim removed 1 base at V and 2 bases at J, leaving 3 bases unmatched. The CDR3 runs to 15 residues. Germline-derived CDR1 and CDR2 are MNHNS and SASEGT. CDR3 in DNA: TGTGCCAGCAGTGAAGAACAGGGGGCGACCTACGAGCAGTACTTC. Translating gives CASSEEQGATYEQYF.

CDR3 loop: CASSPGQRQETQYF. DNA for the CDR3: TGTGCCAGCAGCCCAGGACAGCGCCAAGAGACCCAGTACTTC. The rearrangement joins TRBV11-2 to TRBJ2-5, with a possible D match to TRBD1 (6 bases). Trimming left V 5 bases short and J 1 base short, with 11 bases between. The CDR3 is 14 residues long. The V gene's germline CDR1 is SGHAT and CDR2 FQNNGV.

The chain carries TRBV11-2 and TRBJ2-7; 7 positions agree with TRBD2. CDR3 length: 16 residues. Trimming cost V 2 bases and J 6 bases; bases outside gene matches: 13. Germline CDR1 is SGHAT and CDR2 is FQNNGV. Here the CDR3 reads CASSLSPGGSTREQYF. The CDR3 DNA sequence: TGTGCCAGCAGCTTATCCCCGGGAGGTTCGACCCGCGAGCAGTACTTC.

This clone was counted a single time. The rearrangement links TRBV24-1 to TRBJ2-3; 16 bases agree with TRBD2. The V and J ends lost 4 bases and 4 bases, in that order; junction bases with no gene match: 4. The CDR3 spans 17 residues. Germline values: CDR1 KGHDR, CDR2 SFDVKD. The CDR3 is CATSDPGTSGRADTQYF. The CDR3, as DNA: TGTGCCACCAGTGACCCTGGGACTAGCGGGAGGGCAGATACGCAGTATTTT.

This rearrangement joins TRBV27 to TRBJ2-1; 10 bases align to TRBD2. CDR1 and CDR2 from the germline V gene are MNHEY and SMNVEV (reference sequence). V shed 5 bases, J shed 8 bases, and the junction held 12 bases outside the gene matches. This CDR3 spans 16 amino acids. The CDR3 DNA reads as TGTGCCAGCAGTGTACTCGGGACTAGCGTAGCGCATGAGCAGTTCTTC. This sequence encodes CASSVLGTSVAHEQFF.

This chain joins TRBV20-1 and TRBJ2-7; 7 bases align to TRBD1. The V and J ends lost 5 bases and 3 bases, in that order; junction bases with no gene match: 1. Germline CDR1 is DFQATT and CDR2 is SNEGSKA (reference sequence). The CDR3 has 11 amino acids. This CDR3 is CSAGQVYEQYF. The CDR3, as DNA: TGCAGTGCTGGACAGGTCTACGAGCAGTACTTC.

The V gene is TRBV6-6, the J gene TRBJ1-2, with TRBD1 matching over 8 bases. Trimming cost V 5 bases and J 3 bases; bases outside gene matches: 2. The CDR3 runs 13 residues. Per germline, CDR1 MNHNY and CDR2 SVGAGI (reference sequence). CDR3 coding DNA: TGTGCCAGCAGTCCGACAGGGGACTATGGCTACACCTTC. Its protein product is CASSPTGDYGYTF.

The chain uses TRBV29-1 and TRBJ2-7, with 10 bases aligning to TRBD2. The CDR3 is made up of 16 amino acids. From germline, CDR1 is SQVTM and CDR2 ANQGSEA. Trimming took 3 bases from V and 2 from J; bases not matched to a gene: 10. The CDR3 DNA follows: TGCAGCGTTGACGATTCTAGCGGGGGCCATCCCTACGAGCAGTACTTC. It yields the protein CSVDDSSGGHPYEQYF.

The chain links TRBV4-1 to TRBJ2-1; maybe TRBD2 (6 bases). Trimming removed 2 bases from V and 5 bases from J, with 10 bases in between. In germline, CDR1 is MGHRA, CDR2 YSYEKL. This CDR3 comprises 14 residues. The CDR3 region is CASSQQWGDNEQFF. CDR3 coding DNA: TGCGCCAGCAGCCAACAGTGGGGGGACAATGAGCAGTTCTTC.

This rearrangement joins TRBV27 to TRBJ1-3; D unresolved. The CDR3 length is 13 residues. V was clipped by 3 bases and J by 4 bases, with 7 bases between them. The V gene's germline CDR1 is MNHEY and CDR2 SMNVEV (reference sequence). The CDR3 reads CASSLVQGNTIYF. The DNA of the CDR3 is TGTGCCAGCAGTTTGGTGCAGGGAAACACCATATATTTT.

CDR3 coding DNA: TGTGCCAGCAGTGCATTGACAGGGGCCGAGCAGTACTTC. This sequence encodes CASSALTGAEQYF. This chain uses TRBV28 with TRBJ2-7, with 8 bases that match TRBD1. CDR1 is MDHEN and CDR2 is SYDVKM in the germline V gene. The CDR3 contains 13 residues. Unmatched junction bases numbered 6, after V lost 5 bases and J lost 6 bases.

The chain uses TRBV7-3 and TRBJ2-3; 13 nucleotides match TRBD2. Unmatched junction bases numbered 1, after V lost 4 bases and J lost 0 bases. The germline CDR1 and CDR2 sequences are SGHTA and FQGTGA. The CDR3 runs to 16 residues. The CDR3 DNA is TGTGCCAGCAGCTCGACTAGCGGGGGGAGCACAGATACGCAGTATTTT. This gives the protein CASSSTSGGSTDTQYF.

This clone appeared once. DNA for the CDR3: TGCGCCAGCAGCACCAAGCGACATGAGCAGTTCTTC. Translating it yields CASSTKRHEQFF. This chain connects TRBV4-3 to TRBJ2-1; D is unresolved. V lost 5 bases, J lost 8 bases, and 10 bases lay in between. The CDR3 has 12 residues. Germline V lookup: CDR1 LGHNA, CDR2 YSLEER.

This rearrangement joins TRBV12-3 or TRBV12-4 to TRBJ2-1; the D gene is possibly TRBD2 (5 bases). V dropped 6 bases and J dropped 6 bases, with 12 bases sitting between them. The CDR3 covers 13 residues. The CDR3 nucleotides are TGTGCCAGCAGCTATACTAGTGGCAATGAGCAGTTCTTC. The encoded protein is CASSYTSGNEQFF.

CDR3 sequence: CAWSPRGTVVNTEAFF. DNA for the CDR3: TGTGCCTGGAGTCCTCGGGGGACTGTCGTGAACACTGAAGCTTTCTTT. V is TRBV30 and J is TRBJ1-1, with D perhaps TRBD1 (5 bases). The CDR3 extends over 16 amino acids. V shed 2 bases and J shed 0 bases, with 16 bases lying between them. Germline V CDR1 and CDR2: GTSNPN, SVGIG (reference sequence). Drawing the rest from reference TRBV30 and TRBJ1-1, the complete variable domain is SQTIHQWPATLVQPVGSPLSLECTVEGTSNPNLYWYRQAAGRGLQLLFYSVGIGQISSEVPQNLSASRPQDRQFILSSKKLLLSDSGFYLCAWSPRGTVVNTEAFFGQGTRLTVV.

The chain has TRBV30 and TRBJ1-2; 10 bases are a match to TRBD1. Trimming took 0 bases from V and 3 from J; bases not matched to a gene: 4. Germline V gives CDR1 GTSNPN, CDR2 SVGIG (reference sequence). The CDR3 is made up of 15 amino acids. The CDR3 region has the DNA TGTGCCTGGAGTGTACTTGGGACAGGGGACTATGGCTACACCTTC. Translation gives CAWSVLGTGDYGYTF.

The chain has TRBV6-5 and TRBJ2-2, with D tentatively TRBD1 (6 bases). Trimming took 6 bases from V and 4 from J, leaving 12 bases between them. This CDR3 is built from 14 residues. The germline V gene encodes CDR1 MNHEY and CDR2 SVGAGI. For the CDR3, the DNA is TGTGCCAGCAGCTTCGACAGGTTCACCGGGGAGCTGTTTTTT. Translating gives CASSFDRFTGELFF.

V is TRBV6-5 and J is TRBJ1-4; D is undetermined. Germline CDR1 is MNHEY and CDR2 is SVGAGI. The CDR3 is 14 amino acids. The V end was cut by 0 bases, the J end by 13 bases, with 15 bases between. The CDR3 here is CASSYSTLEGGLFF. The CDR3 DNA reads TGTGCCAGCAGTTACTCGACACTGGAGGGAGGACTGTTTTTT.

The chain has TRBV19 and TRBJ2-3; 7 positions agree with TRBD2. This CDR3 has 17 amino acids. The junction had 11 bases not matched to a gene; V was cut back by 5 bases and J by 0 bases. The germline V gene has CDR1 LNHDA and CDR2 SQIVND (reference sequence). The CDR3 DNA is TGTGCCAGTAGTGTTCGGGGACGCGGGAGTAGCACAGATACGCAGTATTTT. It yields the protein CASSVRGRGSSTDTQYF.

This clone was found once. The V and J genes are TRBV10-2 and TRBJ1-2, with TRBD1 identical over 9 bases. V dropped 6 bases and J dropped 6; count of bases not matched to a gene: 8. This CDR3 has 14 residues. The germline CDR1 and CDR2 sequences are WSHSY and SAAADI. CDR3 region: CASSGTGTGNGYTF. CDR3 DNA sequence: TGCGCCAGCAGCGGAACCGGGACAGGGAATGGCTACACCTTC.

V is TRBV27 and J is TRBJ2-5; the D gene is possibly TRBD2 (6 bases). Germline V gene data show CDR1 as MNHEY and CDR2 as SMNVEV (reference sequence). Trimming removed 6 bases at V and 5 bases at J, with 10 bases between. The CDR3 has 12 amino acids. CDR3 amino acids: CASRDRGETQYF. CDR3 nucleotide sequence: TGTGCCAGCAGGGACCGGGGGGAGACCCAGTACTTC.

CDR3: CASRQRSTGEKLFF. The CDR3 DNA follows: TGTGCCAGTAGGCAGCGGTCTACAGGGGAAAAACTGTTTTTT. The gene calls are TRBV19 and TRBJ1-4; the D gene is possibly TRBD1 (6 bases). The ends were cut back, 6 bases at V and 8 bases at J, with 16 bases in the middle. Germline V gene data show CDR1 as LNHDA and CDR2 as SQIVND (reference sequence). CDR3 length: 14 residues.

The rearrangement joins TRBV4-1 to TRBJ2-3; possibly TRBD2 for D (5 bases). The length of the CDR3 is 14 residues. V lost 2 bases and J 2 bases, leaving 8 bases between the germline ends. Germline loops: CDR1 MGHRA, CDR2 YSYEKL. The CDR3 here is CASSQTGNTDTQYF. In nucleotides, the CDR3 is TGCGCCAGCAGCCAAACCGGGAACACAGATACGCAGTATTTT.